This T cell receptor beta chain is drawn from a study of cytomegalovirus exposure and HLA in healthy donors. Overall study context: Prior work identified 120 million or so unique TCR beta sequences in around 170 million T cells. Findings of the study overall: Among the CMV-associated chains, a few were confirmed in vitro as specific for CMV antigens. Later on, an analysis tied about 17,000 TCR beta sequences to HLA alleles at 0.05 false discovery rate.

Researchers ran the PCR with 60 Vbeta and 13 Jbeta primers. Sequencing used immunoSEQ multiplex PCR; TCRdb keeps in-frame clones, though not all of them. The data show under 200,000 clones, around 72% seen once. With respect to this clone: Its antigen remains unknown.

The V gene end was trimmed by 3 bases and the J gene end by 4 bases; junction bases not matched to a gene: 13. Germline V gene lookup returns CDR1 SGHRS and CDR2 YFSETQ. The CDR3 runs to 16 residues. The chain carries TRBV5-1 and TRBJ2-7, with 7 bases identical to TRBD2. The origin of this receptor is a woman aged 35 to 49 in good health and CMV-seropositive. The source material was PBMCs. CDR3: CASSSTHSGELYEQYF. The DNA of the CDR3 is TGCGCCAGCAGCTCGACCCACAGCGGGGAGCTGTACGAGCAGTACTTC.